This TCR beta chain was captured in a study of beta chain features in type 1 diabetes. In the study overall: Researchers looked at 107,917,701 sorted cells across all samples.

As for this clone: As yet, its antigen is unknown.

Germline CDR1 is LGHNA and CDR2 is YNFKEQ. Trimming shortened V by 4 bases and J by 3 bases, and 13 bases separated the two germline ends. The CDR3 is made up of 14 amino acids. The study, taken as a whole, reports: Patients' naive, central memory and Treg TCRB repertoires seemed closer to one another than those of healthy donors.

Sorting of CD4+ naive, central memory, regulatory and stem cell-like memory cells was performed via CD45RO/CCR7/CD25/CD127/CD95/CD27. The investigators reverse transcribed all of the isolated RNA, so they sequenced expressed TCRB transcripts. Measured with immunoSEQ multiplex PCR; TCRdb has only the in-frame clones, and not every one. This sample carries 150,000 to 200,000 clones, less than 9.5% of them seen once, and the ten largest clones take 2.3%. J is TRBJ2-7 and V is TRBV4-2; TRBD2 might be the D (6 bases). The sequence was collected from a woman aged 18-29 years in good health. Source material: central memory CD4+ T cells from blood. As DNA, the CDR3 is TGTGCCAGCAGCCCCCACGGGGGAGTCTACGAGCAGTACTTC. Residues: CASSPHGGVYEQYF.